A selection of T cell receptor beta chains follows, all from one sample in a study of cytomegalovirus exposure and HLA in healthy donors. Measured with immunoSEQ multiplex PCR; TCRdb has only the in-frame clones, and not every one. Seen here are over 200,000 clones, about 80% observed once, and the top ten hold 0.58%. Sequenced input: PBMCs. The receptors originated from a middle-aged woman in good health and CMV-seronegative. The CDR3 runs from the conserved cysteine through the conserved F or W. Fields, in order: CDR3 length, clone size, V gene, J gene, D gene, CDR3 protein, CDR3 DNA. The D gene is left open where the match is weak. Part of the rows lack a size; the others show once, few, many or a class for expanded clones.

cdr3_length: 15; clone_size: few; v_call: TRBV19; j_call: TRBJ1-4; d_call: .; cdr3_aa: CASSGKGSANEKLFF; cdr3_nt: TGTGCCAGTAGCGGCAAGGGGTCGGCTAATGAAAAACTGTTTTTT
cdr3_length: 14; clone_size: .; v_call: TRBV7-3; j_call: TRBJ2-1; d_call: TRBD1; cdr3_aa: CASSPGTGGDEQFF; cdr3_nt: TGTGCCAGCAGTCCCGGGACAGGGGGCGATGAGCAGTTCTTC
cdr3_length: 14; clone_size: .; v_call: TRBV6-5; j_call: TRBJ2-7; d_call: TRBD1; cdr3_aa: CASSLGQGLYEQYF; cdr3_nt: TGTGCCAGCAGTTTGGGACAGGGGCTCTACGAGCAGTACTTC
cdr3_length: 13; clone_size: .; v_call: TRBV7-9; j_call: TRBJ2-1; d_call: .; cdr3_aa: CASSRQIENEQFF; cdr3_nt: TGTGCCAGCAGTCGTCAGATTGAAAATGAGCAGTTCTTC
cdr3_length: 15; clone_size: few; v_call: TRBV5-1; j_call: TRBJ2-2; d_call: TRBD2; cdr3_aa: CASSLLAGATGELFF; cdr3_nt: TGCGCCAGCAGCTTGCTAGCGGGGGCCACCGGGGAGCTGTTTTTT
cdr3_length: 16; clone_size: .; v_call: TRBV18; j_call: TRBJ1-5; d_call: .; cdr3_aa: CASSPPNGRAGQPQHF; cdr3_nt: TGTGCCAGCTCACCACCGAATGGCAGGGCAGGTCAGCCCCAGCATTTT
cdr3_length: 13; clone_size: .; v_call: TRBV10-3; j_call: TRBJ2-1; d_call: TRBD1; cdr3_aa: CAIWTGGYNEQFF; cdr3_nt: TGTGCCATCTGGACAGGGGGCTACAATGAGCAGTTCTTC
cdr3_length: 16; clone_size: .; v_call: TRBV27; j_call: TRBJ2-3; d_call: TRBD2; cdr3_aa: CASSLLTSEGTDTQYF; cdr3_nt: TGTGCCAGCAGTTTATTGACTAGCGAGGGGACAGATACGCAGTATTTT
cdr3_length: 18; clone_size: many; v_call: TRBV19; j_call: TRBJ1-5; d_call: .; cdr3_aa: CASSNGWGREGSNQPQHF; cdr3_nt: TGTGCCAGTAGTAATGGATGGGGAAGAGAGGGCTCCAATCAGCCCCAGCATTTT
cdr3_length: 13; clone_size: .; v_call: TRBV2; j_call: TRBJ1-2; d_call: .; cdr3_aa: CASTVRGSYGYTF; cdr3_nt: TGTGCCAGCACGGTCCGGGGGTCCTATGGCTACACCTTC
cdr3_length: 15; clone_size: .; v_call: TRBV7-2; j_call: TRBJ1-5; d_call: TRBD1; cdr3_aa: CASSLYRQGLQPQHF; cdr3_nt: TGTGCCAGCAGCTTATACCGACAGGGGTTACAGCCCCAGCATTTT
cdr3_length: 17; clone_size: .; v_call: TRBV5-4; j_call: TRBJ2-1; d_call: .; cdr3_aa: CASSTRSIGGSYNEQFF; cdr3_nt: TGTGCCAGCAGCACCCGGTCGATAGGGGGATCCTACAATGAGCAGTTCTTC
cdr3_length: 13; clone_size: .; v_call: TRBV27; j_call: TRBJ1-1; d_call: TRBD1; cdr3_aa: CASSFRDSREAFF; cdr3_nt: TGTGCCAGCAGTTTCCGGGACAGCCGAGAGGCTTTCTTT
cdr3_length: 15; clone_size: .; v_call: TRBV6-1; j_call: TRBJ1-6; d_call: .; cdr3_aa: CASSPGMVPNSPLHF; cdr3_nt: TGTGCCAGCAGTCCCGGGATGGTCCCCAATTCACCCCTCCACTTT
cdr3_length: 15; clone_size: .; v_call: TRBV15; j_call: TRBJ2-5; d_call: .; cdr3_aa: CATSGGDTGRETQYF; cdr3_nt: TGTGCCACCAGCGGGGGAGATACCGGGAGAGAGACCCAGTACTTC
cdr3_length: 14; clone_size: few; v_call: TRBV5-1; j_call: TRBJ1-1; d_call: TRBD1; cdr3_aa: CASSLDGDSFEAFF; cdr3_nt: TGCGCCAGCAGCTTGGACGGGGACAGTTTTGAAGCTTTCTTT
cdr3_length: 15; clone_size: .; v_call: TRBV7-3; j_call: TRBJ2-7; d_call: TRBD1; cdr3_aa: CASSLTGTGSGEQYF; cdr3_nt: TGTGCCAGCAGCTTAACTGGGACAGGGTCCGGGGAGCAGTACTTC
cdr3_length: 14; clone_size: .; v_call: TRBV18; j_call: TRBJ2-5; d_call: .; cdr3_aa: CASSPSGGGETQYF; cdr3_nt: TGTGCCAGCTCACCATCGGGGGGCGGAGAGACCCAGTACTTC
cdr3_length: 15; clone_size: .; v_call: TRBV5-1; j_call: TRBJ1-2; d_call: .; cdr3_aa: CASSLAPTGMSGYTF; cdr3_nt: TGCGCCAGCAGCTTGGCCCCTACAGGGATGAGCGGCTACACCTTC
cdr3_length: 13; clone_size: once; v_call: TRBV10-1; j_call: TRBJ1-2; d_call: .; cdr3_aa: CASSEWGDYGYTF; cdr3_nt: TGCGCCAGCAGTGAGTGGGGGGACTATGGCTACACCTTC
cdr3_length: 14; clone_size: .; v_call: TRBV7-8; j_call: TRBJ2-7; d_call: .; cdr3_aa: CASSLAGGEGRQYF; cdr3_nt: TGTGCCAGCAGCTTAGCCGGAGGGGAAGGTCGGCAGTACTTC
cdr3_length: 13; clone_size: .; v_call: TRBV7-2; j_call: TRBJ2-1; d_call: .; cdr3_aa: CASSLGQDNEQFF; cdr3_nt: TGTGCCAGCAGCTTAGGGCAGGACAATGAGCAGTTCTTC
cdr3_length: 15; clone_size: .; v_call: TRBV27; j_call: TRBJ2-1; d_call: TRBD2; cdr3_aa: CASSDRSGGATEQFF; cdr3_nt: TGTGCCAGCAGTGACCGTAGCGGGGGGGCCACTGAGCAGTTCTTC
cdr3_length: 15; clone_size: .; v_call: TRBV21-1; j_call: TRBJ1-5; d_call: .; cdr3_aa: CAILRVSFSNQPQHF; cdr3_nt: TGTGCCATCCTTCGGGTCTCTTTTAGCAATCAGCCCCAGCATTTT
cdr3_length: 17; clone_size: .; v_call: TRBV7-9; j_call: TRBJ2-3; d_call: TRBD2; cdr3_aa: CASSPPFGGGPTDTQYF; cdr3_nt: TGTGCCAGCAGCCCACCCTTTGGCGGGGGGCCCACAGATACGCAGTATTTT
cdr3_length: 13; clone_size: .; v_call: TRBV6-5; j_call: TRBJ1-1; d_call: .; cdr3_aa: CASQGGMGTEAFF; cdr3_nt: TGTGCCAGCCAAGGGGGAATGGGCACTGAAGCTTTCTTT
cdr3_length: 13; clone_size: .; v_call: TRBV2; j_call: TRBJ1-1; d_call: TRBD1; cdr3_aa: CASMWDRATEAFF; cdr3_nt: TGTGCCAGCATGTGGGACAGGGCCACTGAAGCTTTCTTT
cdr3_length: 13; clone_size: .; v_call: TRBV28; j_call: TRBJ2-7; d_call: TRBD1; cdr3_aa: CASSSTPGQGKYF; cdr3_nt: TGTGCCAGCAGTTCAACTCCGGGACAGGGAAAGTACTTC
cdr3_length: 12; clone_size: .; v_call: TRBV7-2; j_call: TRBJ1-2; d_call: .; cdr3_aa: CASSLYPGGYTF; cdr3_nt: TGTGCCAGCAGCTTATACCCAGGGGGCTACACCTTC
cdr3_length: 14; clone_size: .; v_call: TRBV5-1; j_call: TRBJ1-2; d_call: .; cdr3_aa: CASSFGGVTYGYTF; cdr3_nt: TGCGCCAGCAGCTTCGGGGGAGTTACTTATGGCTACACCTTC
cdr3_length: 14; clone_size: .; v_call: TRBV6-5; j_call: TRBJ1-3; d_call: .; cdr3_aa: CASSNRFSGNTIYF; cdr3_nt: TGTGCCAGCAGCAACAGGTTCTCTGGAAACACCATATATTTT
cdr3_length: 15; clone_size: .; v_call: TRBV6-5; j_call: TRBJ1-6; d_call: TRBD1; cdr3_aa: CASSYSGQWDSPLHF; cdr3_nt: TGTGCCAGCAGTTACTCGGGACAGTGGGATTCACCCCTCCACTTT
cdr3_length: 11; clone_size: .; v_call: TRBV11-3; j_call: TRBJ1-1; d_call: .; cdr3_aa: CASSLSSEAFF; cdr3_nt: TGTGCCAGCAGCTTAAGCTCTGAAGCTTTCTTT
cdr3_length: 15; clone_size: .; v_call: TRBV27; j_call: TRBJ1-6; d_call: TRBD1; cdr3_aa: CASRGQGFDNSPLHF; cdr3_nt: TGTGCCAGTAGGGGACAGGGCTTTGATAATTCACCCCTCCACTTT
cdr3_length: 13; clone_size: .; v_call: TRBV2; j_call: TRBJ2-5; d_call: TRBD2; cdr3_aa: CASNLAGAETQYF; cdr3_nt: TGTGCCAGCAACCTAGCGGGGGCAGAGACCCAGTACTTC
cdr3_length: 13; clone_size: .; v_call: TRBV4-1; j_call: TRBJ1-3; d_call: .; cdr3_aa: CASSQEGRNTIYF; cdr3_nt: TGCGCCAGCAGCCAAGAGGGGCGAAACACCATATATTTT
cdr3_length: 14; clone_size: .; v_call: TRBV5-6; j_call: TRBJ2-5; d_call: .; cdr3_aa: CASSGEGGKETQYF; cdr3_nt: TGTGCCAGCAGCGGAGAGGGGGGGAAAGAGACCCAGTACTTC
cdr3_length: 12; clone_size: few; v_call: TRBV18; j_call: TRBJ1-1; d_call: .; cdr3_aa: CASERTGGRAFF; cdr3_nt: TGTGCCAGCGAACGGACGGGGGGGCGAGCTTTCTTT
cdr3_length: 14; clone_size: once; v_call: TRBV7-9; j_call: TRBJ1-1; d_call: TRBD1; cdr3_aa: CAGYRGAPDTEAFF; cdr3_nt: TGTGCCGGCTACAGGGGGGCGCCGGACACTGAAGCTTTCTTT
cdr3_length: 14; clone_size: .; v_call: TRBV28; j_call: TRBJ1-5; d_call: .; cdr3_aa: CASSLMTRNQPQHF; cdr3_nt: TGTGCCAGCAGCCTGATGACAAGGAATCAGCCCCAGCATTTT
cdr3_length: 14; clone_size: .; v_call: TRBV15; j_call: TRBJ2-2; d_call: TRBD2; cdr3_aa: CATSAGVNTGELFF; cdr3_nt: TGTGCCACCAGTGCGGGGGTAAACACCGGGGAGCTGTTTTTT
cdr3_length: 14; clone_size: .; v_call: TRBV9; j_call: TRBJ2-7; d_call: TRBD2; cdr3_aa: CASAYQASGGEQYF; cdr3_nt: TGTGCCAGCGCCTACCAGGCTAGCGGGGGCGAGCAGTACTTC
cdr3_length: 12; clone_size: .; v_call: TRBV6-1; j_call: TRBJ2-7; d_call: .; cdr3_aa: CASTDYGHEQYF; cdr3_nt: TGTGCCAGCACGGACTACGGACACGAGCAGTACTTC
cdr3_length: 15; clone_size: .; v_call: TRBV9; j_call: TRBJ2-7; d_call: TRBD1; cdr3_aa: CASSSGTGGPYEQYF; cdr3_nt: TGTGCCAGCAGCTCTGGGACAGGCGGACCCTACGAGCAGTACTTC
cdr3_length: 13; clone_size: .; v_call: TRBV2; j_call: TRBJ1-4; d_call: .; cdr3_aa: CASLEGKWEKLFF; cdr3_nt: TGTGCCAGCTTGGAGGGGAAGTGGGAAAAACTGTTTTTT
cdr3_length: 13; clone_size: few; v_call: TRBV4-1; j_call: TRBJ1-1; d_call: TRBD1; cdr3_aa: CASSQLRGTEAFF; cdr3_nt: TGCGCCAGCAGCCAGCTCAGGGGGACTGAAGCTTTCTTT
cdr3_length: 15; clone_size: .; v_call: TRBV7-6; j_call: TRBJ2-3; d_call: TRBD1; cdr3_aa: CASSLGQGPYDTQYF; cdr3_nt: TGTGCCAGCAGCTTGGGACAGGGACCATATGATACGCAGTATTTT
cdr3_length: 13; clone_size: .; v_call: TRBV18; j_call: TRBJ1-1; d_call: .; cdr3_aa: CASFIKPNTEAFF; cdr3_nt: TGTGCCAGCTTTATTAAGCCGAACACTGAAGCTTTCTTT
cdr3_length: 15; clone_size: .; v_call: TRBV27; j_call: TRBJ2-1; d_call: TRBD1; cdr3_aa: CASTQTGGAMIEQFF; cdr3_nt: TGTGCCAGCACCCAGACAGGGGGCGCGATGATTGAGCAGTTCTTC
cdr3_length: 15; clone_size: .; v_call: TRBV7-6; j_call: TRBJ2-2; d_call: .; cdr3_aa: CASSLLWQNTGELFF; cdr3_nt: TGTGCCAGCAGCTTATTATGGCAGAACACCGGGGAGCTGTTTTTT
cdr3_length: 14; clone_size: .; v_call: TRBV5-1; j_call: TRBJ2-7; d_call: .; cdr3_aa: CASTDTFSSYEQYF; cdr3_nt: TGCGCCAGCACCGACACCTTCTCCTCCTACGAGCAGTACTTC
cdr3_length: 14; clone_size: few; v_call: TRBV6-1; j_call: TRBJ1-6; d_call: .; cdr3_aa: CASSDETYNSPLHF; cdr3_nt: TGTGCCAGCAGTGACGAGACCTATAATTCACCCCTCCACTTT